This record covers a single T cell receptor (beta chain). PCR primers comprised 60 Vbeta and 13 Jbeta primers. Assay used: immunoSEQ multiplex PCR; TCRdb lists only in-frame clones, some missing. The table has approximately 100,000 clones, about 81% seen once. These data are taken from a study of cytomegalovirus exposure and HLA in healthy donors. The CDR3 sequence is 15 residues long. The V and J ends lost 5 bases and 3 bases, in that order; junction bases with no gene match: 8. Germline CDR1 is SNHLY and CDR2 is FYNNEI. The sequenced material came from PBMCs. This clonotype originated in a woman aged 40 to 50 in good health and CMV-seropositive. The rearrangement joins TRBV2 to TRBJ2-3; 7 bases line up with TRBD2. The CDR3 region has the DNA TGTGCCAGCAGTTTTTCTAGCGGAGAAACAGATACGCAGTATTTT. Translation: CASSFSSGETDTQYF.